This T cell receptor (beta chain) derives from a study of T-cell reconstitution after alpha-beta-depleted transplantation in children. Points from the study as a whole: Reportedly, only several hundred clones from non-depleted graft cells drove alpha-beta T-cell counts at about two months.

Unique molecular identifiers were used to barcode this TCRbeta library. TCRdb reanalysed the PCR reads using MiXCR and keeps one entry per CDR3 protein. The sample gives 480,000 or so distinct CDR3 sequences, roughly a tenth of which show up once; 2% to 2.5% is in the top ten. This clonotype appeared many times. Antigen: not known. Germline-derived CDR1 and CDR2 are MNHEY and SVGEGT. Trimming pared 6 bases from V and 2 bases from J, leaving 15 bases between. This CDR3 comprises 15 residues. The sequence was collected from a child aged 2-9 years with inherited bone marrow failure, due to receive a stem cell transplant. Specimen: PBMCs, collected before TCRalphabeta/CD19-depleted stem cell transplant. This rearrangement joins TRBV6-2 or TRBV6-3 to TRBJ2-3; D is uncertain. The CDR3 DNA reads TGTGCCAGCAGCCCTTCCCGATTCTTCACAGATACGCAGTATTTT. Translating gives CASSPSRFFTDTQYF.